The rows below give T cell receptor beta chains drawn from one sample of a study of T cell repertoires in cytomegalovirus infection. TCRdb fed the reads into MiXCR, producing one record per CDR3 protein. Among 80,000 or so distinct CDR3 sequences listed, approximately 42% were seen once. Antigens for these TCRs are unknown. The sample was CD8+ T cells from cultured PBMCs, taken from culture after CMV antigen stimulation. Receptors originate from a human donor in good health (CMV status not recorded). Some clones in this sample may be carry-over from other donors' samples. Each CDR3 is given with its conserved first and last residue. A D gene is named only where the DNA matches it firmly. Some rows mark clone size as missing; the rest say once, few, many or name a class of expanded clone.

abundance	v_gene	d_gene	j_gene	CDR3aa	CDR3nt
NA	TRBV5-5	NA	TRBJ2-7	CASLGGGRGYEQYF	TGTGCCAGCCTCGGGGGTGGCAGGGGCTACGAGCAGTACTTC
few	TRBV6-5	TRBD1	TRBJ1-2	CASSYSTGNYGYTF	TGTGCCAGCAGTTACTCGACAGGGAACTATGGCTACACCTTC
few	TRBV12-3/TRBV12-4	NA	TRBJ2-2	CASSLAPGPRGELFF	TGTGCCAGCAGTTTGGCTCCCGGGCCGAGAGGGGAGCTGTTTTTT
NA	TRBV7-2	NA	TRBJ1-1	CASSLGSAGRDTEAFF	TGTGCCAGCAGCTTAGGGTCGGCAGGGCGAGACACTGAAGCTTTCTTT
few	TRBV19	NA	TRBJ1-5	CASSQDAGNQPQHF	TGTGCCAGTAGTCAGGACGCGGGCAATCAGCCCCAGCATTTT
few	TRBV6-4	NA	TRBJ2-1	CASSDSVGGSYNEQFF	TGTGCCAGCAGTGACTCTGTGGGAGGCTCCTACAATGAGCAGTTCTTC
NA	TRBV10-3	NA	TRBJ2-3	CAIRDFSTDTQYF	TGTGCCATCAGGGACTTTAGCACAGATACGCAGTATTTT
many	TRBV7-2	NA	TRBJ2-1	CASSSNEQGLSYNEQFF	TGTGCCAGCAGCTCGAACGAACAGGGACTCTCCTACAATGAGCAGTTCTTC
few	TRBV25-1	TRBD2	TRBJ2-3	CASIPWTSGRALDTQYF	TGTGCCAGCATTCCTTGGACTAGCGGGAGGGCCCTGGATACGCAGTATTTT
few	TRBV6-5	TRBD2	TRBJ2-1	CASRPLAGGLKSYNEQFF	TGTGCCAGCAGACCACTAGCGGGGGGGCTAAAATCCTACAATGAGCAGTTCTTC
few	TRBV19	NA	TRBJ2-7	CASSILGQSYEQYF	TGTGCCAGTAGTATCCTAGGACAGTCCTACGAGCAGTACTTC
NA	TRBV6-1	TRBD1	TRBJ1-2	CASSPTGQSLYGYTF	TGTGCCAGCAGCCCAACGGGACAGTCTCTCTATGGCTACACCTTC
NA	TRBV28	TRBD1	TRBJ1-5	CASSLWQGAHQPQHF	TGTGCCAGCAGTTTATGGCAGGGGGCTCACCAGCCCCAGCATTTT
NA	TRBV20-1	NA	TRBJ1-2	CSARETHNYGYTF	TGCAGTGCTAGAGAGACACATAACTATGGCTACACCTTC
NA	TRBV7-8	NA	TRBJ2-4	CASSFSGSDKHIQYF	TGTGCCAGCAGCTTCTCCGGGAGCGATAAACACATTCAGTACTTC
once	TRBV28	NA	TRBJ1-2	CATLRGSHGYTF	TGTGCCACCCTAAGGGGCAGCCATGGCTACACCTTC
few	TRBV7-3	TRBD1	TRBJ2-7	CASSFTGTGGGEQYF	TGTGCCAGCAGCTTTACCGGGACAGGGGGAGGCGAGCAGTACTTC
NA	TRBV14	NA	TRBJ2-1	CASSQVAQHNEQFF	TGTGCCAGCAGCCAAGTTGCACAGCACAATGAGCAGTTCTTC
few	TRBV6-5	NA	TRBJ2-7	CASSLLTETYEQYF	TGTGCCAGCAGCCTATTAACAGAGACCTACGAGCAGTACTTC
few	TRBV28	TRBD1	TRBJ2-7	CASQERTGTYEQYF	TGTGCCAGCCAGGAACGGACAGGGACCTACGAGCAGTACTTC